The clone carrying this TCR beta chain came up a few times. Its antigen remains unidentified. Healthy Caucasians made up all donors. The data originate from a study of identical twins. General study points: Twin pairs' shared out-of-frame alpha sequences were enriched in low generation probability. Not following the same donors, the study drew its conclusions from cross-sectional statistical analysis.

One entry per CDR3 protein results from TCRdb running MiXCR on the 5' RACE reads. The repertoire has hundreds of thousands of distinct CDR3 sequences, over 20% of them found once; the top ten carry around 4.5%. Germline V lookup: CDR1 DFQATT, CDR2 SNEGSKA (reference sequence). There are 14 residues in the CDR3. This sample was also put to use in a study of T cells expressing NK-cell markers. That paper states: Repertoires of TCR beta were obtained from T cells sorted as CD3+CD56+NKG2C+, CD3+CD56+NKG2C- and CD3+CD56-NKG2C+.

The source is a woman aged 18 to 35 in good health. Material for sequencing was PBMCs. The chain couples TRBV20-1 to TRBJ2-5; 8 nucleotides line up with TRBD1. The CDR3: CSQTAGQGEETQYF. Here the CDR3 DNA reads TGCAGCCAGACCGCCGGACAGGGAGAGGAGACCCAGTACTTC.